The 2 T cell receptor beta chains below were found in one sample sequenced in a study of blood T cells in healthy people across ages. Using a J-beta primer mix together with a sample-barcoded 5' primer, a second PCR was run for roughly 7 to 11 cycles. MiXCR, applied by TCRdb to the 5' RACE reads, yields one record per CDR3 protein. The data hold hundreds of thousands of distinct CDR3 sequences, with approximately 53% observed a single time. Sequencing input: blood. Receptors originate from an elderly man in good health.

V gene TRBV5-1 combines with J gene TRBJ1-2; 10 bases line up with TRBD1. Germline V gene data show CDR1 as SGHRS and CDR2 as YFSETQ. The V segment lost 7 bases and the J segment 0 bases; nucleotides outside the gene matches: 9. The CDR3 runs to 16 residues. The CDR3 region has the DNA TGCGCCAGCGGCCCGGGACAGGGGAGACCTAACTATGGCTACACCTTC. It translates to CASGPGQGRPNYGYTF.

This clonotype came up a few times. The rearrangement joins TRBV27 to TRBJ2-1, with D possibly being TRBD2 (6 bases). V was pared by 0 bases and J by 6 bases, with 12 bases between. This CDR3 has 15 amino acids. The germline V gene has CDR1 MNHEY and CDR2 SMNVEV (reference sequence). CDR3 loop: CASSLSGLPRNEQFF. The CDR3 DNA reads TGTGCCAGCAGTTTATCGGGACTCCCGCGCAATGAGCAGTTCTTC.